Below, 6 T cell receptor beta chains from the same sample are listed, as sequenced in a study of cytomegalovirus exposure and HLA in healthy donors. 60 Vbeta and 13 Jbeta primers were used in PCR. TCRdb's table, derived via immunoSEQ multiplex PCR, lists solely in-frame clones and lacks some. The sample lists 110,000 to 150,000 clones, about four fifths occurring once. The sample comprised PBMCs. The receptors originated from a male donor in good health and CMV-seronegative.

This rearrangement joins TRBV5-1 to TRBJ2-5; 10 positions agree with TRBD1. The J segment lost 4 bases and the V segment lost 2 bases, leaving 2 bases of the junction unmatched. The CDR3 spans 14 residues. The germline CDR1 and CDR2 sequences are SGHRS and YFSETQ. The CDR3 DNA sequence: TGCGCCAGCAGCTTCGGACAGGGGGGAGAGACCCAGTACTTC. As protein: CASSFGQGGETQYF.

This chain joins TRBV5-8 and TRBJ1-2; D unclear. The germline gives CDR1 SGHTS, CDR2 YDEGEE. The germline V and J ends were trimmed by 0 bases and 7 bases, with 13 bases remaining between them. This CDR3 contains 14 residues. CDR3 loop: CASSLAPRFSGYTF. DNA of the CDR3: TGTGCCAGCAGCTTGGCCCCTCGGTTTTCTGGCTACACCTTC.

V and J are TRBV11-2 and TRBJ2-7, with 9 bases fitting TRBD1. The CDR3 loop spans 16 amino acids. The trim removed 5 bases at V and 2 bases at J, leaving 10 bases unmatched. CDR1 SGHAT and CDR2 FQNNGV come from the germline V gene. DNA for the CDR3: TGTGCCAGCAGCCCCCTCAGGAGGACAGGGGCCTACGAGCAGTACTTC. Translating it yields CASSPLRRTGAYEQYF.

The chain employs TRBV10-3 and TRBJ2-7; 9 bases line up with TRBD1. The trim removed 7 bases at V and 5 bases at J, leaving 6 bases unmatched. This CDR3 contains 13 residues. Looked up from germline, CDR1 is ENHRY and CDR2 is SYGVKD. For the CDR3, the DNA is TGTGCCATCAACAGGGGGCAAGGGGACGAGCAGTACTTC. Translation: CAINRGQGDEQYF.

The chain has TRBV5-4 and TRBJ2-2, with 10 bases fitting TRBD1. There are 15 residues in the CDR3. The J segment lost 4 bases and the V segment lost 2 bases, leaving 2 bases of the junction unmatched. The germline V gene has CDR1 SGHNT and CDR2 YYREEE (reference sequence). Here the CDR3 reads CASSLDRGPTGELFF. The CDR3 region has the DNA TGTGCCAGCAGCTTAGACAGGGGGCCCACCGGGGAGCTGTTTTTT. Full variable domain (outside the CDR3, taken from reference TRBV5-4 and TRBJ2-2): ETGVTQSPTHLIKTRGQQVTLRCSSQSGHNTVSWYQQALGQGPQFIFQYYREEENGRGNFPPRFSGLQFPNYSSELNVNALELDDSALYLCASSLDRGPTGELFFGEGSRLTVL.

This chain joins TRBV11-2 and TRBJ1-6, with unresolved D. Germline CDR1 SGHAT, CDR2 FQNNGV. Trimming stripped 4 bases from V and 7 bases from J, with 8 bases between. The CDR3 loop spans 13 amino acids. CDR3 in amino acids: CASSSGINSPLHF. The CDR3 DNA follows: TGTGCCAGCAGCTCGGGGATCAATTCACCCCTCCACTTT.